This T cell receptor (beta chain) stems from a study of tumor-infiltrating lymphocytes in primary liver carcinoma. The wider study: Aged between 30 and 69 years, the patients were men and women.

About this clonotype itself: The antigen remains unidentified.

Constant-region priming of about 0.5 ug total RNA yielded TCR beta cDNA. ARM-PCR, slightly modified, supplied the TCR beta libraries through three nested multiplex PCR rounds. Primers for the first two PCR rounds were TRBV1-TRBV30 forward primers and a C-beta reverse primer (around 10 cycles per round). Via MiXCR, TCRdb re-called the multiplex PCR reads, giving one row per CDR3 protein. The repertoire holds some 87,000 distinct CDR3 sequences, with around 68% as singletons. Unsorted bulk tissue (roughly 17-34 mg) underwent RNA and DNA co-extraction. Enrolled patients were chronically infected with HBV and treatment-naive. Overall study findings and caveats: The study found a significantly higher top-250-clone fraction in tumors than in blood (p = 0.039).

This CDR3 is 17 amino acids long. CDR1 and CDR2 (germline): MNHEY, SVGAGI. Trimming cost V 7 bases and J 6 bases, with 26 bases left between them. Sequences were obtained from tumor-adjacent normal liver tissue. This rearrangement joins TRBV6-5 to TRBJ2-3, with D possibly being TRBD2 (5 bases). This TCR was recovered from a man aged 35-49 years with primary liver carcinoma and hepatitis B virus infection. The CDR3 here is CASTPSDAGGNTDTQYF. CDR3 sequence (DNA): TGTGCCAGCACCCCCAGCGACGCGGGTGGTAACACGGATACGCAGTATTTT.